The 21 T cell receptor beta chains in this list originate from one sample, sequenced in a study of T-cell reconstitution after alpha-beta-depleted transplantation in children (dated by TCRdb to the mid-2010s). Sample treatment or condition, as interpreted from the label and publication: allogeneic hematopoietic cell transplantation with graft depleted of TCRalphabeta T cells and CD19 B cells. The receptor library was made with PCR. These reads were obtained on an Illumina HiSeq 2500. TCR libraries were prepared with molecular barcoding, using unique molecular identifiers to normalize TCRbeta repertoire quantification. The public sequencing data were trimmed at Q25 with fastp and processed into clonotypes with MiXCR by TCRdb, which kept only in-frame beta chains. Every CDR3 protein is listed once, alongside the most common genes and DNA of its rows. This sample holds about 260,000 distinct CDR3 sequences; roughly 8% were observed only once. The ten largest clones take up 5% to 7% of the sample.

Sequencing used PBMCs, mostly from graft donor cells, obtained 180 days after TCRalphabeta/CD19-depleted stem cell transplant. All receptors derive from a male patient aged 5 to 17 who had a stem cell transplant for acute lymphoblastic leukemia, so the T cells may come from the graft donor.

This clonotype has a count of ten or more. The rearrangement links TRBV7-9 to TRBJ2-7; TRBD1 aligns across 7 bases. The CDR3 runs to 15 residues. The V and J ends lost 5 bases and 0 bases, in that order; junction bases with no gene match: 7. Looked up from germline, CDR1 is SEHNR and CDR2 is FQNEAQ (reference sequence). CDR3 sequence (DNA): TGTGCCAGCAGCAACGCGGACAGGAGCTCCTACGAGCAGTACTTC. Translating it yields CASSNADRSSYEQYF.

There are many counts of this clonotype. The rearrangement uses TRBV24-1 and TRBJ1-5, with D maybe TRBD1 (5 bases). Germline V CDR1 and CDR2: KGHDR, SFDVKD. V dropped 8 bases and J dropped 4 bases, with 17 bases sitting between them. The CDR3 contains 15 residues. The CDR3 DNA sequence: TGTGCCACCAAAGGGGACGGGCCAGGAAATCAGCCCCAGCATTTT. Amino acid sequence: CATKGDGPGNQPQHF.

A single count supports this clonotype. One base away lies a much larger clone, so this may be a sequencing read error. V is TRBV4-1 and J is TRBJ2-5; no clear D. The CDR3 runs to 13 residues. CDR1 and CDR2 (germline): MGHRA, YSYEKL. Here the CDR3 reads CASSPGPEETRYF. DNA of the CDR3: TGCGCCAGCAGCCCGGGCCCCGAGGAGACCCGGTACTTC.

This clonotype was found many times. The CDR3 region has the DNA TGTGCCAGCAGCGTAGCGGGGGAGCAGTTCTTC. Its protein product is CASSVAGEQFF. The J gene is TRBJ2-1, the V gene TRBV9; D is possibly TRBD2 (5 bases). The CDR3 consists of 11 residues. The V gene's germline CDR1 is SGDLS and CDR2 YYNGEE. V was pared by 0 bases and J by 10 bases, with 5 bases between.

This clonotype was found many times. The rearrangement joins TRBV18 to TRBJ2-1; TRBD1 matches 9 bases. Germline values: CDR1 KGHSH, CDR2 LQKENI. CDR3 length: 16 residues. The trim removed 3 bases at V and 2 bases at J, leaving 5 bases unmatched. CDR3 loop: CASSPLRQGAYNEQFF. The CDR3 DNA sequence: TGTGCCAGCTCACCGCTACGACAGGGGGCCTACAATGAGCAGTTCTTC.

Worth noting for this clonotype: A read error is possible here, since a much larger clone lies one base away. This rearrangement joins TRBV5-8 to TRBJ1-2; tentatively, D is TRBD1 (5 bases). The CDR3 runs to 15 residues. The germline gives CDR1 SGHTS, CDR2 YDEGEE. In DNA, the CDR3 is TGTGCCAGCAGCCCCCCACAGGTCTCCTTCTATGGCTACGCCTTC. This codes for CASSPPQVSFYGYAF. Using reference TRBV5-8 and TRBJ1-2 for the parts outside the CDR3, the full variable domain is EAGVTQSPTHLIKTRGQQATLRCSPISGHTSVYWYQQALGLGLQFLLWYDEGEERNRGNFPPRFSGRQFPNYSSELNVNALELEDSALYLCASSPPQVSFYGYAFGSGTRLTVV.

This clonotype was picked up many times. The chain couples TRBV9 to TRBJ2-1; 7 nucleotides agree with TRBD1. CDR3 length: 13 amino acids. In germline, CDR1 is SGDLS, CDR2 YYNGEE. J gave up 4 bases and V 4 bases, and 2 bases lay outside the gene matches. CDR3 loop: CASSLQGYNEQFF. CDR3 DNA sequence: TGTGCCAGCAGCTTACAGGGGTACAATGAGCAGTTCTTC.

With respect to this clonotype: Its ends do not fully match the called genes, so a read error is possible. CDR3 sequence reads: CASSLGGTKNVQYF. The DNA for the CDR3 is TGTGCCAGCAGCCTTGGGGGGACCAAAAACGTTCAGTACTTC. The genes are TRBV7-2 and TRBJ2-4; D might be TRBD2 (6 bases). This CDR3 contains 14 residues. Per the germline V gene, CDR1 is SGHTA and CDR2 is FQGNSA.

This clonotype showed up many times. This rearrangement joins TRBV7-2 to TRBJ2-1, with D tentatively TRBD2 (6 bases). CDR1 is SGHTA, CDR2 FQGNSA, per germline. Trimming pared 0 bases from V and 4 bases from J, leaving 13 bases between. The CDR3 is 16 amino acids. CDR3 sequence reads: CASSLAGAGTYNEQFF. In nucleotides, the CDR3 is TGTGCCAGCAGCTTAGCCGGGGCGGGGACTTACAATGAGCAGTTCTTC.

A remark on this clonotype: A much larger clone sits a single nucleotide away, making a read error possible. V and J are TRBV20-1 and TRBJ1-1; D not certain. V gave up 3 bases and J gave up 4 bases, with 21 bases separating them. The CDR3 sequence is 16 residues long. Germline CDR1 reads DFQATT; CDR2 reads SNEGSKA (reference sequence). The CDR3 coding sequence is TGCAGTGCTAGTGCTCAGGAGATGTCTCTGGGCACTGAAGCTTTCTTT. Translated: CSASAQEMSLGTEAFF.

As regards this clonotype: At one of its ends the junction is not consistent with the germline gene, which may arise from a read error. The chain recombines TRBV12-3 or TRBV12-4 with TRBJ2-5; 10 bases fit TRBD2. CDR3 length: 18 residues. The CDR3 DNA sequence: TGTACCAGCAGTAATAGCCCTACCGGGACTAGCGTAGAAGAGACCCAGTACTTC. Its protein product is CTSSNSPTGTSVEETQYF.

This clonotype has at least ten counts. The genes are TRBV6-1 and TRBJ1-2; D is unclear. Germline CDR1 and CDR2: MNHNS and SASEGT. This CDR3 is 13 amino acids long. Trimming cost V 6 bases and J 4 bases, with 12 bases left between them. The CDR3 here is CASRSGPTYGYTF. The CDR3 bases are TGTGCCAGCAGGTCCGGCCCAACCTATGGCTACACCTTC.

This chain uses TRBV4-2 with TRBJ1-3; tentative D call: TRBD1 (5 bases). CDR3 length: 18 residues. Trimming removed 0 bases at V and 0 bases at J, with 15 bases between. CDR1 is LGHNA and CDR2 is YNFKEQ in the germline V gene. This CDR3 reads CASSQEIPGRGSGNTIYF. The CDR3 nucleotides are TGTGCCAGCAGCCAAGAGATACCGGGACGGGGCTCTGGAAACACCATATATTTT.

To note about this clonotype: A much larger clone differs by one base, so this may be a read error. The chain joins TRBV11-2 to TRBJ2-7, with D possibly matching TRBD1 (6 bases). CDR1 is SGHAT and CDR2 is FQNNGV in the germline V gene. There are 14 residues in the CDR3. The CDR3 coding sequence is TGTGCCAGCAGCCGTACAGGGTCCGGCTACGAGCATTACTTC. Its protein product is CASSRTGSGYEHYF.

In its sample, this clonotype was seen many times. The chain links TRBV12-3 or TRBV12-4 to TRBJ1-1; the match to TRBD1 covers 8 bases. V gave up 6 bases and J gave up 1 base; unmatched junction bases: 7. The CDR3 spans 15 residues. This chain's CDR3 is CASSLLGQANTEAFF. The CDR3 nucleotides read TGTGCCAGCAGCCTCCTGGGACAGGCGAACACTGAAGCTTTCTTT.

In this sample, this clonotype turned up a few times. The J gene is TRBJ2-7, the V gene TRBV4-1; possibly TRBD2 for D (6 bases). This CDR3 is 15 amino acids long. V was shortened by 4 bases and J by 2 bases, with 15 bases between the two germline ends. Germline lookup yields CDR1 MGHRA and CDR2 YSYEKL. CDR3 bases: TGCGCCAGCAGCCCAAGGCGGGATGTACCCTACGAGCAGTACTTC. Encoded protein: CASSPRRDVPYEQYF.

Many counts were recorded for this clonotype. This chain joins TRBV4-1 and TRBJ1-5; D remains unclear. Germline V gene data show CDR1 as MGHRA and CDR2 as YSYEKL. CDR3 length equals 14 residues. The V gene lost 2 bases and the J gene lost 1 base, with 6 bases spanning the gap. The CDR3: CASSQTSSNQPQHF. The CDR3, as DNA: TGCGCCAGCAGCCAAACTTCCAGCAATCAGCCCCAGCATTTT.

The V call is TRBV4-1, the J call TRBJ2-5; possible D gene TRBD1, 7 bases. With 1 base removed from V and 5 bases from J, the gap between germline ends came to 23 bases. CDR1 is MGHRA, CDR2 YSYEKL, per germline. This CDR3 has 18 amino acids. CDR3 sequence (DNA): TGCGCCAGCAGCCAAGGAAGGGGCGGCGGGACAGTCAGGGAGACCCAGTACTTC. Protein product: CASSQGRGGGTVRETQYF.

This clonotype was counted many times. The V call is TRBV7-9, the J call TRBJ2-2; no clear D. Trimming left V 8 bases short and J 1 base short, with 5 bases between. The CDR3 sequence is 12 residues long. The V gene's germline CDR1 is SEHNR and CDR2 FQNEAQ (reference sequence). The CDR3 nucleotides are TGTGCCAGCCTGGGGAACACCGGGGAGCTGTTTTTT. As protein: CASLGNTGELFF.

This clonotype was seen many times. The rearrangement links TRBV27 to TRBJ2-1; 12 bases match TRBD2. Trimming took 7 bases from V and 5 from J; bases not matched to a gene: 9. This CDR3 comprises 16 residues. Per the germline V gene, CDR1 is MNHEY and CDR2 is SMNVEV (reference sequence). CDR3 amino acids: CASTSPGLAGHNEQFF. Here the CDR3 DNA reads TGTGCCAGCACCTCACCCGGACTAGCGGGACACAATGAGCAGTTCTTC.

This clonotype was detected many times. The chain is built from TRBV28 and TRBJ1-5, with D possibly TRBD1 on 6 matching bases. The V gene's germline CDR1 is MDHEN and CDR2 SYDVKM. V was cut by 2 bases and J by 3 bases, with 11 bases left in between. This CDR3 is 15 amino acids long. The CDR3 here is CASSLTGQFNQPQHF. DNA of the CDR3: TGTGCCAGCAGTTTAACCGGACAGTTCAATCAGCCCCAGCATTTT.